This passage covers 26 T cell receptor beta chains from one sample sequenced in a study of blood T cell repertoires in COVID-19 (TCRdb year 2020). The protocol used for the library was the immunoSEQ multiplex PCR assay. This is the immuneACCESS table as TCRdb keeps it, with only in-frame sequences that have V and J called. A part of the clones is gone; compared with another copy, unresolved V genes explain less than half, and the rest is unexplained. For this sample there are fewer than 200,000 clones; 60% to 80% appear just once. About 25% of the sample is in the top ten clones. The sequencing sample was made of peripheral blood. These receptors were obtained from a woman between 70 and 85 years old with acute or convalescent COVID-19.

This chain connects TRBV10-3 to TRBJ2-2, with TRBD2 matching 10 bases. Trimming took 10 bases from V and 6 from J; bases not matched to a gene: 5. Germline lookup yields CDR1 ENHRY and CDR2 SYGVKD. The CDR3 runs to 13 residues. The CDR3, as DNA: TGTGCCACCAGCGGGAGGGTTGCCGGGGAGCTGTTTTTT. This gives the protein CATSGRVAGELFF.

This clone has a handful of counts. The genes are TRBV2 and TRBJ2-3, with 12 bases identical to TRBD2. V dropped 0 bases and J dropped 6; count of bases not matched to a gene: 7. The CDR3 sequence is 17 residues long. Germline lookup yields CDR1 SNHLY and CDR2 FYNNEI. This CDR3 reads CASSEALLAGGSDTQYF. CDR3 nucleotides: TGTGCCAGCAGTGAAGCCCTACTAGCGGGAGGATCCGATACGCAGTATTTT.

V is TRBV6-1 and J is TRBJ1-5, with 10 nucleotides matching TRBD1. Germline assignment: CDR1 MNHNS and CDR2 SASEGT. The CDR3 consists of 17 residues. V was pared by 3 bases and J by 6 bases, with 11 bases of the junction left unmatched. CDR3 region: CASSERPGTGVRQPQHF. The CDR3 nucleotides read TGTGCCAGCAGTGAGCGTCCCGGGACAGGGGTTCGTCAGCCCCAGCATTTT.

This clone has only one observation. The V and J genes are TRBV30 and TRBJ2-7; D unresolved. Germline values: CDR1 GTSNPN, CDR2 SVGIG (reference sequence). V shed 3 bases and J shed 6 bases, with 12 bases lying between them. This CDR3 comprises 12 residues. CDR3 coding DNA: TGTGCCTGGAGGGGCCCAGGTCCCGAGCAGTACTTC. Translation gives CAWRGPGPEQYF.

The chain has TRBV23-1 and TRBJ2-1, with 13 bases that match TRBD2. TRBV23-1 is noted as an ORF with a role that remains uncertain. This CDR3 is 19 amino acids long. After removal of 2 bases from V and 8 bases from J, the junction contained 15 bases not matched to a gene. The CDR3 is CASSQDCIALAGGLYEQFF. As DNA, the CDR3 is TGCGCCAGCAGTCAAGACTGTATCGCACTAGCGGGAGGGTTATATGAGCAGTTCTTC.

The V and J genes are TRBV5-5 and TRBJ2-1; 7 bases match TRBD2. The V gene end was trimmed by 1 base and the J gene end by 9 bases; junction bases not matched to a gene: 10. The CDR3 covers 15 residues. Germline CDR1 SGHKS, CDR2 YYEKEE (reference sequence). CDR3 region: CASSLSRGVAGEQFF. DNA of the CDR3: TGTGCCAGCAGCTTGTCGCGTGGGGTAGCGGGTGAGCAGTTCTTC.

As to this clone: Other nucleotide sequences in the sample specify the same CDR3. This rearrangement joins TRBV2 to TRBJ2-2; TRBD2 might be the D (6 bases). Germline assignment: CDR1 SNHLY and CDR2 FYNNEI. The length of the CDR3 is 16 residues. Trimming took 2 bases from V and 4 from J, leaving 14 bases between them. As DNA, the CDR3 is TGTGCCAGCAGTGAAAGGAGGGACCCGGCCACCGGGGAGCTGTTTTTT. Amino acid sequence: CASSERRDPATGELFF.

The chain uses TRBV29-1 and TRBJ2-2; 10 bases align to TRBD1. The CDR3 contains 16 residues. Germline trimming cut 0 bases from V and 4 bases from J; bases unmatched to any gene: 5. The germline gives CDR1 SQVTM, CDR2 ANQGSEA. The CDR3 spells CSVEDRDRGSTGELFF. The DNA for the CDR3 is TGCAGCGTTGAAGACCGGGACAGGGGTTCCACCGGGGAGCTGTTTTTT.

The chain couples TRBV7-2 to TRBJ2-5; 9 bases are shared with TRBD1. Unmatched junction bases numbered 10, after V lost 8 bases and J lost 0 bases. CDR3 size: 16 residues. Germline lookup yields CDR1 SGHTA and CDR2 FQGNSA. The CDR3 sequence is CASRLRTGVYQETQYF. CDR3 nucleotide sequence: TGTGCCAGCCGATTACGGACAGGGGTGTACCAAGAGACCCAGTACTTC.

The CDR3 loop is CASSPRLADDNEQFF. DNA of the CDR3: TGTGCCAGTAGTCCGAGACTAGCGGACGACAATGAGCAGTTCTTC. The V call is TRBV19, the J call TRBJ2-1; 9 bases line up with TRBD2. The CDR3 loop spans 15 amino acids. CDR1 and CDR2 (germline): LNHDA, SQIVND (reference sequence). The trim removed 5 bases at V and 5 bases at J, leaving 7 bases unmatched.

This chain joins TRBV5-5 and TRBJ1-3; no clear D. V was trimmed by 4 bases and J by 0 bases, leaving 8 bases between them. Germline V gene lookup returns CDR1 SGHKS and CDR2 YYEKEE (reference sequence). The CDR3 runs 14 residues. This chain's CDR3 is CASSPRSSGNTIYF. CDR3 DNA: TGTGCCAGCAGCCCTAGGAGCTCTGGAAACACCATATATTTT.

The rearrangement uses TRBV7-9 and TRBJ1-2, with D maybe TRBD1 (6 bases). Trimming stripped 0 bases from V and 12 bases from J, with 17 bases between. The germline V gene encodes CDR1 SEHNR and CDR2 FQNEAQ (reference sequence). The CDR3 totals 14 residues. DNA for the CDR3: TGTGCCAGCAGCTTAGCGCGGACAGATCATAGGAACACCTTC. Translated: CASSLARTDHRNTF.

This clone showed up many times. The rearrangement links TRBV3-1 (or the pseudogene TRBV3-2) to TRBJ2-7, with TRBD2 matching over 7 bases. With V trimmed by 4 bases and J by 3 bases, 6 bases remained unmatched. CDR1 and CDR2 from the germline V gene are LGHDT and YNNKEL (reference sequence). This CDR3 region has 14 residues. Here the CDR3 reads CASSRRLAFYEQYF. The CDR3 coding sequence is TGTGCCAGCAGCCGGAGACTAGCTTTCTACGAGCAGTACTTC.

The V call is TRBV27, the J call TRBJ2-1, with 13 nucleotides matching TRBD2. The CDR3 consists of 15 residues. CDR1 is MNHEY and CDR2 is SMNVEV in the germline V gene (reference sequence). The V segment lost 5 bases and the J segment 9 bases; nucleotides outside the gene matches: 7. The CDR3 sequence is CASSRTSGRVGEQFF. CDR3 DNA sequence: TGTGCCAGCAGTCGGACTAGCGGGAGAGTTGGTGAGCAGTTCTTC.

This clone was seen only once. The rearrangement links TRBV6-6 to TRBJ2-7, with a tentative D call TRBD2 (6 bases). V lost 6 bases and J lost 6, with 18 bases in between. This CDR3 comprises 14 residues. The germline V gene encodes CDR1 MNHNY and CDR2 SVGAGI (reference sequence). CDR3 protein: CASSDRGGEGEQYF. The CDR3 DNA is TGTGCCAGCAGCGATAGGGGCGGGGAAGGCGAGCAGTACTTC.

V is TRBV19 and J is TRBJ1-2, with TRBD1 matching 8 bases. The CDR3 has 14 residues. Germline V gene sequence: CDR1 LNHDA, CDR2 SQIVND (reference sequence). Losses at the gene ends were 6 bases for V and 5 bases for J; bases not matched to a gene: 8. The CDR3 is CASSRRTGSYGYTF. The CDR3 region has the DNA TGTGCCAGTAGCCGTAGGACAGGGAGTTATGGCTACACCTTC.

The chain carries TRBV6-1 and TRBJ1-2; 9 bases match TRBD1. Germline CDR1 reads MNHNS; CDR2 reads SASEGT. The CDR3 runs 19 residues. V was clipped by 0 bases and J by 4 bases; unmatched bases: 15. Here the CDR3 reads CASSEAGNPGQGYRYGYTF. The CDR3 nucleotides read TGTGCCAGCAGTGAAGCGGGGAATCCGGGACAGGGATACCGCTATGGCTACACCTTC.

This sequence joins TRBV27 and TRBJ2-2; D is perhaps TRBD1 (6 bases). Germline assignment: CDR1 MNHEY and CDR2 SMNVEV (reference sequence). The CDR3 is 14 amino acids. Trimming took off 6 bases at V and 1 base at J, with 9 bases between the two ends. CDR3 DNA: TGTGCCAGCAGGTTGGACAGGAACACCGGGGAGCTGTTTTTT. It translates to CASRLDRNTGELFF.

The rearrangement links TRBV12-3 or TRBV12-4 to TRBJ1-4; D gene ambiguous. This CDR3 is 13 amino acids long. V was shortened by 3 bases and J by 8 bases, with 10 bases between the two germline ends. The CDR3, as DNA: TGTGCCAGCAGTTTGGAACAGTGGGAAAAACTGTTTTTT. It yields the protein CASSLEQWEKLFF.

The sample holds one count of this clone. This sequence joins TRBV3-1 (or the pseudogene TRBV3-2) and TRBJ2-1; tentative D call: TRBD2 (6 bases). This CDR3 spans 18 amino acids. Trimming took 0 bases from V and 10 from J, leaving 25 bases between them. Germline CDR1 and CDR2: LGHDT and YNNKEL (reference sequence). As DNA, the CDR3 is TGTGCCAGCAGCCAAGACCTCGGAGGTGGTAGCGGACACTTCGAGCAGTTCTTC. Protein product: CASSQDLGGGSGHFEQFF.

J is TRBJ2-3 and V is TRBV5-1; 7 bases match TRBD2. The CDR3 loop spans 16 amino acids. Germline CDR1 reads SGHRS; CDR2 reads YFSETQ. The ends lost 2 bases at V and 0 bases at J; junction bases unmatched: 6. CDR3: CASSLNAGASTDTQYF. Here the CDR3 DNA reads TGCGCCAGCAGCTTAAACGCGGGAGCTAGCACAGATACGCAGTATTTT.

This chain connects TRBV4-2 to TRBJ1-4, with unresolved D. V lost 0 bases to trimming and J lost 8 bases, with 13 bases between them. Germline loops: CDR1 LGHNA, CDR2 YNFKEQ. The CDR3 loop spans 15 amino acids. The CDR3 spells CASSQDLARREKLFF. DNA for the CDR3: TGTGCCAGCAGCCAAGACCTGGCAAGGAGGGAAAAACTGTTTTTT.

CDR3 bases: TGTGCCAGCAGCCAGACAGGGGCAGGGCAGCCCCAGCATTTT. Protein: CASSQTGAGQPQHF. The rearrangement joins TRBV3-1 (or the pseudogene TRBV3-2) to TRBJ1-5; 8 nucleotides agree with TRBD1. Looked up from germline, CDR1 is LGHDT and CDR2 is YNNKEL (reference sequence). The CDR3 consists of 14 residues. The V segment lost 3 bases and the J segment 7 bases; nucleotides outside the gene matches: 5.

The V gene is TRBV3-1 (or the pseudogene TRBV3-2), the J gene TRBJ2-5; 8 nucleotides line up with TRBD1. J was trimmed by 3 bases and V by 1 base; bases with no gene match: 10. Per the germline V gene, CDR1 is LGHDT and CDR2 is YNNKEL (reference sequence). This CDR3 contains 17 residues. The CDR3 sequence: CASSQGVGGTGEETQYF. CDR3 nucleotides: TGTGCCAGCAGCCAAGGAGTTGGCGGGACAGGCGAAGAGACCCAGTACTTC.

The chain recombines TRBV29-1 with TRBJ2-7; 7 nucleotides agree with TRBD1. CDR1 is SQVTM and CDR2 is ANQGSEA in the germline V gene. V shed 4 bases, J shed 2 bases, and the junction held 11 bases outside the gene matches. The CDR3 runs 15 residues. CDR3 protein: CSVGGLRGRPYEQYF. As DNA, the CDR3 is TGCAGCGTTGGGGGTTTAAGGGGGCGACCCTACGAGCAGTACTTC.

As to this clone: One junction end disagrees with the germline gene, perhaps due to a read error. The V and J genes are TRBV5-1 and TRBJ2-1; D might be TRBD1 (5 bases). The CDR3 is made up of 13 amino acids. Germline V lookup: CDR1 SGHRS, CDR2 YFSETQ. The CDR3 DNA reads TGCGCCAGCAGCTTATCACCAGGGCAGAGAGACGTCTTC. Translated: CASSLSPGQRDVF.